This T cell receptor beta chain was sequenced during a study of blood T cell repertoires in COVID-19. Study context: Samples of COVID-19 (acute and convalescent) were obtained from the United States, Italy and Spain.

In the original processing: Quantification of nucleated cells was approximated via reference gene primer amplification. Produced via immunoSEQ multiplex PCR; TCRdb's table is partial and in-frame only. The V and J calls and clone size were taken over from that table, and D and trimming were inferred from the DNA. Altogether about 28,000 clones are present, around 90% being singletons, with the ten largest covering approximately 5.4%. The CDR3 consists of 15 residues. CDR1 LGHDT and CDR2 YNNKEL come from the germline V gene (reference sequence). Deletions cut 3 bases from V and 0 bases from J, with 9 bases between.

The TCR was taken from a man in his 60s with active COVID-19. The chain joins TRBV3-1 (or the pseudogene TRBV3-2) to TRBJ2-1; D remains unclear. The specimen was peripheral blood. The CDR3 reads CASSHVRSSYNEQFF. The CDR3 bases are TGTGCCAGCAGCCACGTCAGAAGCTCCTACAATGAGCAGTTCTTC.